Below, 24 T cell receptor beta chains from the same sample are listed, as sequenced in a study of blood T cell repertoires in COVID-19. The repertoire was sequenced with immunoSEQ multiplex PCR; TCRdb's copy has only in-frame clones and lacks some. This sample has 200,000 to 300,000 clones, with less than 90% found just once. Sequenced input: peripheral blood. These receptors were obtained from a woman between 35 and 50 years old who had recovered from COVID-19.

The chain combines TRBV29-1 with TRBJ2-7; D might be TRBD2 (5 bases). Germline CDR1 and CDR2: SQVTM and ANQGSEA. CDR3 length: 14 amino acids. With 0 bases removed from V and 6 bases from J, the gap between germline ends came to 15 bases. The CDR3 DNA follows: TGCAGCGTTGAAGATTGGCCATCAGAGGGCGAGCAGTACTTC. Its protein product is CSVEDWPSEGEQYF.

This clone appeared once. The chain combines TRBV6-5 with TRBJ1-1; tentatively, D is TRBD1 (6 bases). Trimming shortened V by 4 bases and J by 5 bases, and 8 bases separated the two germline ends. CDR1 is MNHEY, CDR2 SVGAGI, per germline. CDR3 length equals 12 residues. The chain's CDR3 is CASSSGVTEAFF. The CDR3 region has the DNA TGTGCCAGCAGTTCAGGGGTAACTGAAGCTTTCTTT.

The rearrangement joins TRBV7-9 to TRBJ2-1; 7 bases fit TRBD1. Germline CDR1 is SEHNR and CDR2 is FQNEAQ (reference sequence). V was clipped by 5 bases and J by 3 bases; unmatched bases: 16. The CDR3 loop spans 18 amino acids. CDR3 protein: CASSPPLVGGQIYNEQFF. CDR3 coding DNA: TGTGCCAGCAGCCCACCCCTAGTAGGGGGACAGATCTACAATGAGCAGTTCTTC.

In this sample, this clone turned up once. V and J are TRBV28 and TRBJ1-4; D is uncertain. Germline-derived CDR1 and CDR2 are MDHEN and SYDVKM. CDR3 length equals 12 residues. V was cut by 7 bases and J by 6 bases, with 9 bases left in between. Here the CDR3 DNA reads TGTGCCAGCAAAAACCCGGATGAAAAACTGTTTTTT. Translating it yields CASKNPDEKLFF. The variable domain in full, with the rest retrieved from reference TRBV28 and TRBJ1-4, is DVKVTQSSRYLVKRTGEKVFLECVQDMDHENMFWYRQDPGLGLRLIYFSYDVKMKEKGDIPEGYSVSREKKERFSLILESASTNQTSMYLCASKNPDEKLFFGSGTQLSVL.

V gene TRBV2 combines with J gene TRBJ2-3; 8 positions agree with TRBD1. From germline, CDR1 is SNHLY and CDR2 FYNNEI. V lost 8 bases and J lost 3; bases outside the gene matches: 1. The CDR3 runs to 12 residues. The CDR3 loop is CASGDRTDTQYF. DNA for the CDR3: TGTGCCAGCGGGGACAGGACAGATACGCAGTATTTT.

This rearrangement joins TRBV6-1 to TRBJ2-7; a possible D gene is TRBD2 (6 bases). The CDR3 consists of 13 residues. V dropped 2 bases and J dropped 4 bases, with 9 bases sitting between them. Germline V gene sequence: CDR1 MNHNS, CDR2 SASEGT. CDR3 loop: CASSEFGGYEQYF. For the CDR3, the DNA is TGTGCCAGCAGTGAATTCGGGGGTTACGAGCAGTACTTC.

The chain carries TRBV5-1 and TRBJ2-7, with D hard to call. CDR1 is SGHRS, CDR2 YFSETQ, per germline. The CDR3 loop spans 14 amino acids. Trimming took off 4 bases at V and 5 bases at J, with 16 bases between the two ends. CDR3 region: CASSPVPGTHEQYF. In DNA form, the CDR3 reads TGCGCCAGCAGCCCAGTTCCGGGTACCCACGAGCAGTACTTC.

This rearrangement joins TRBV20-1 to TRBJ2-5, with D maybe TRBD2 (6 bases). Germline-derived CDR1 and CDR2 are DFQATT and SNEGSKA (reference sequence). The CDR3 length is 13 residues. Trimming took off 3 bases at V and 5 bases at J, with 13 bases between the two ends. In nucleotides, the CDR3 is TGCAGTGCTAGTCGCGGGGTTTTGGAGACCCAGTACTTC. It encodes CSASRGVLETQYF.

This sequence joins TRBV2 and TRBJ2-1; 14 positions agree with TRBD2. V lost 7 bases and J lost 13; bases outside the gene matches: 6. Germline CDR1 SNHLY, CDR2 FYNNEI. This CDR3 region has 13 residues. In nucleotides, the CDR3 is TGTGCCAGCATGGGGACTAGCGGGGGAATACAGTTCTTC. This gives the protein CASMGTSGGIQFF.

The J gene is TRBJ2-7, the V gene TRBV9; 9 bases align to TRBD1. This CDR3 has 16 amino acids. From germline, CDR1 is SGDLS and CDR2 YYNGEE. The J segment lost 4 bases and the V segment lost 0 bases, leaving 8 bases of the junction unmatched. The CDR3 spells CASSVARQGDRYEQYF. The DNA of the CDR3 is TGTGCCAGCAGCGTAGCCCGACAGGGGGATCGGTACGAGCAGTACTTC.

The chain combines TRBV4-1 with TRBJ2-1, with 9 bases that match TRBD1. The germline V gene has CDR1 MGHRA and CDR2 YSYEKL. The CDR3 consists of 16 residues. The J segment lost 7 bases and the V segment lost 4 bases, leaving 11 bases of the junction unmatched. CDR3 nucleotide sequence: TGCGCCAGCAGCCTTCTGCCCGGGACAGGGACAAATGAGCAGTTCTTC. The encoded protein is CASSLLPGTGTNEQFF.

This chain uses TRBV19 with TRBJ2-1, with D hard to call. Trimming cost V 0 bases and J 4 bases, with 22 bases left between them. Germline V lookup: CDR1 LNHDA, CDR2 SQIVND (reference sequence). The CDR3 is made up of 19 amino acids. Here the CDR3 reads CASSIDLRDSAFPYNEQFF. As DNA, the CDR3 is TGTGCCAGTAGTATAGATCTCCGCGACTCCGCCTTCCCATACAATGAGCAGTTCTTC.

The chain has TRBV6-6 and TRBJ1-5, with D hard to call. Germline V gene lookup returns CDR1 MNHNY and CDR2 SVGAGI (reference sequence). CDR3 size: 17 residues. The V end was cut by 5 bases, the J end by 0 bases, with 17 bases between. The DNA for the CDR3 is TGTGCCAGCAGTCCCCACGCAGCGTTGAATAGCAATCAGCCCCAGCATTTT. This translates into CASSPHAALNSNQPQHF.

The genes are TRBV3-1 (or the pseudogene TRBV3-2) and TRBJ2-7; weak D call: TRBD2 (6 bases). Trimming removed 3 bases from V and 2 bases from J, with 11 bases in between. The CDR3 covers 14 residues. Germline V gene sequence: CDR1 LGHDT, CDR2 YNNKEL (reference sequence). CDR3 coding DNA: TGTGCCAGCAGCCACGAGGGGAGGACCTACGAGCAGTACTTC. The encoded protein is CASSHEGRTYEQYF.

This clone was observed a single time. J is TRBJ1-2 and V is TRBV19; 7 bases line up with TRBD1. Germline loops: CDR1 LNHDA, CDR2 SQIVND (reference sequence). CDR3 length: 17 residues. The trim removed 5 bases at V and 4 bases at J, leaving 16 bases unmatched. The CDR3 DNA follows: TGTGCCAGTAGTCCAACGCGAAAACAGGGGCTTACCTATGGCTACACCTTC. Its translation: CASSPTRKQGLTYGYTF.

This clone was picked up a small number of times. The chain carries TRBV19 and TRBJ1-5; D might be TRBD1 (6 bases). CDR3 length equals 20 residues. Trimming shortened V by 2 bases and J by 2 bases, and 25 bases separated the two germline ends. CDR1 is LNHDA, CDR2 SQIVND, per germline (reference sequence). For the CDR3, the DNA is TGTGCCAGTAGTATAAGACAACAGGGTATATACGGGACCGGCAATCAGCCCCAGCATTTT. It specifies CASSIRQQGIYGTGNQPQHF.

This chain uses TRBV5-6 with TRBJ1-5; possible D gene TRBD1, 5 bases. The CDR3 length is 14 residues. V lost 2 bases and J 5 bases, leaving 11 bases between the germline ends. Germline CDR1 SGHDT, CDR2 YYEEEE. CDR3 sequence (DNA): TGTGCCAGCAGCTTTGGCCCGGGGGATCAGCCCCAGCATTTT. This translates into CASSFGPGDQPQHF.

J is TRBJ1-2 and V is TRBV30, with 7 bases matching TRBD1. Germline assignment: CDR1 GTSNPN and CDR2 SVGIG (reference sequence). This CDR3 contains 15 residues. Unmatched junction bases numbered 12, after V lost 4 bases and J lost 4 bases. The CDR3 bases are TGTGCCTGGAACCTCTCAGGGGGAAGAATCTATGGCTACACCTTC. This codes for CAWNLSGGRIYGYTF.

The V gene is TRBV6-1, the J gene TRBJ1-3; 8 nucleotides align to TRBD1. The V and J ends lost 3 bases and 0 bases, in that order; junction bases with no gene match: 7. CDR3 length: 17 residues. Germline CDR1 reads MNHNS; CDR2 reads SASEGT. The CDR3 DNA is TGTGCCAGCAGTGACGGACAGGGCCCGCTCTCTGGAAACACCATATATTTT. This gives the protein CASSDGQGPLSGNTIYF.

The chain recombines TRBV3-1 (or the pseudogene TRBV3-2) with TRBJ1-2; D might be TRBD1 (5 bases). Germline-derived CDR1 and CDR2 are LGHDT and YNNKEL (reference sequence). The germline V and J ends were trimmed by 4 bases and 5 bases, with 11 bases remaining between them. CDR3 length equals 13 residues. For the CDR3, the DNA is TGTGCCAGCAGCCCTCGGGGGGGTTATGGCTACACCTTC. Translating it yields CASSPRGGYGYTF.

The CDR3 region has the DNA TGTGCCAGCAGTGTAATATCCCTCGCGGGGAAAGAGACCCAGTACTTC. Translating it yields CASSVISLAGKETQYF. This chain joins TRBV2 and TRBJ2-5; D perhaps matches TRBD2 (6 bases). V lost 4 bases and J lost 3, with 18 bases in between. This CDR3 region has 16 residues. CDR1 SNHLY and CDR2 FYNNEI come from the germline V gene.

The chain carries TRBV5-4 and TRBJ2-5, with D tentatively TRBD1 (6 bases). Germline CDR1 and CDR2: SGHNT and YYREEE (reference sequence). The CDR3 extends over 13 amino acids. The germline V and J ends were trimmed by 5 bases and 5 bases, with 13 bases remaining between them. The CDR3 DNA follows: TGTGCCAGCAGTTTCAGGGGAAGGGAGACCCAGTACTTC. Translating gives CASSFRGRETQYF.

The chain recombines TRBV30 with TRBJ2-3; possible D gene TRBD2, 6 bases. Trimming pared 5 bases from V and 4 bases from J, leaving 19 bases between. The CDR3 contains 15 residues. Germline CDR1 is GTSNPN and CDR2 is SVGIG (reference sequence). CDR3 region: CAWDQGLPGPDTQYF. CDR3 in DNA: TGTGCCTGGGATCAGGGACTCCCAGGCCCAGATACGCAGTATTTT.

The chain uses TRBV5-1 and TRBJ2-1, with 9 bases matching TRBD1. Trimming removed 8 bases from V and 6 bases from J; junction bases left unmatched: 21. CDR3 size: 18 residues. The germline CDR1 and CDR2 sequences are SGHRS and YFSETQ. CDR3 sequence (DNA): TGCGCCAGGGACAGGGGCGGTTGGGTTAGGGTACGGTCCAATGAGCAGTTCTTC. Translating it yields CARDRGGWVRVRSNEQFF.